The rows below give T cell receptor beta chains drawn from one sample of a study of blood T cell repertoires in COVID-19. Method: immunoSEQ multiplex PCR; TCRdb's copy keeps in-frame clones and lacks some. The sample holds around 230,000 clones, about nine tenths seen once. Sequencing was carried out using PBMCs or T cells enriched from blood (not recorded which). Receptor source: a woman aged 40 to 55 with acute COVID-19. Both conserved end residues are part of each CDR3. The order of the fields is CDR3 DNA, CDR3 protein, J gene, clone size, D gene, V gene. A D gene is named only where the DNA matches it firmly. Size tells how often a clone was seen (once, few, many) or the class of an expanded clone, and some rows leave it out.

CDR3nt: TGTGCCAGCAGACGTCTAGCGGGGACTACAGATACGCAGTATTTT
CDR3aa: CASRRLAGTTDTQYF
j_gene: TRBJ2-3
abundance: -
d_gene: TRBD2
v_gene: TRBV2

CDR3nt: TGTGCCAGCAGCTTAAACATTGCGGGGGGCCGAGGAGAGACCCAGTACTTC
CDR3aa: CASSLNIAGGRGETQYF
j_gene: TRBJ2-5
abundance: -
d_gene: TRBD2
v_gene: TRBV7-6

CDR3nt: TGTGCCAGCAGCCGGGACAGGGAAGAGACCCAGTACTTC
CDR3aa: CASSRDREETQYF
j_gene: TRBJ2-5
abundance: -
d_gene: TRBD1
v_gene: TRBV11-2

CDR3nt: TGTGCCAGCAGCTTGACCAGACTCATGAACACTGAAGCTTTCTTT
CDR3aa: CASSLTRLMNTEAFF
j_gene: TRBJ1-1
abundance: few
d_gene: -
v_gene: TRBV5-6

CDR3nt: TGTGCTAGTGGTTTGCCGACAGGGGGTAACACTGAAGCTTTCTTT
CDR3aa: CASGLPTGGNTEAFF
j_gene: TRBJ1-1
abundance: -
d_gene: TRBD1
v_gene: TRBV12-5

CDR3nt: TGTGCCAGCAGTTACGATTTAATAGTGTTCCAGCGAACCCAGTACTTC
CDR3aa: CASSYDLIVFQRTQYF
j_gene: TRBJ2-5
abundance: -
d_gene: -
v_gene: TRBV6-2/TRBV6-3

CDR3nt: TGTGCCAGCAGCTTGGGGCCAGATGGCTACACCTTC
CDR3aa: CASSLGPDGYTF
j_gene: TRBJ1-2
abundance: -
d_gene: -
v_gene: TRBV5-4

CDR3nt: TGTGCCAGCAGCAAAGCAGGAGGGACAGGGGCAAATCAGCCCCAGCATTTT
CDR3aa: CASSKAGGTGANQPQHF
j_gene: TRBJ1-5
abundance: once
d_gene: -
v_gene: TRBV21-1

CDR3nt: TGTGCCAGCAGCCCATGGCGGGGGACTGGAAACACCATATATTTT
CDR3aa: CASSPWRGTGNTIYF
j_gene: TRBJ1-3
abundance: -
d_gene: -
v_gene: TRBV7-6

CDR3nt: TGTGCCAGCAGCTTAAGGACTAGCGGGGTGAATGAGCAGTTCTTC
CDR3aa: CASSLRTSGVNEQFF
j_gene: TRBJ2-1
abundance: -
d_gene: TRBD2
v_gene: TRBV7-9

CDR3nt: TGTGCCAGCAGCCCATCCGGACTAGCGGGGGGGGCGGGGGAGCAGTTCTTC
CDR3aa: CASSPSGLAGGAGEQFF
j_gene: TRBJ2-1
abundance: -
d_gene: TRBD2
v_gene: TRBV7-2

CDR3nt: TGCGCCAGCAGCCCGGGAAGTCGGACTGAAGCTTTCTTT
CDR3aa: CASSPGSRTEAFF
j_gene: TRBJ1-1
abundance: -
d_gene: -
v_gene: TRBV4-3

CDR3nt: TGTGCCACCAGCAGAACCCCAGAGGCAGATGGCGGCTACACCTTC
CDR3aa: CATSRTPEADGGYTF
j_gene: TRBJ1-2
abundance: -
d_gene: -
v_gene: TRBV15

CDR3nt: TGTGCCAGCAGTTACTCGTGGCGGAGCTATGGCTACACCTTC
CDR3aa: CASSYSWRSYGYTF
j_gene: TRBJ1-2
abundance: few
d_gene: -
v_gene: TRBV6-2/TRBV6-3

CDR3nt: TGTGCCAGTAGTATTTTCTCGGGCTACGAGCAGTACTTC
CDR3aa: CASSIFSGYEQYF
j_gene: TRBJ2-7
abundance: -
d_gene: -
v_gene: TRBV19

CDR3nt: TGTGCCAGCAGCGTTCGGGGGGGATCCCTCCACTTT
CDR3aa: CASSVRGGSLHF
j_gene: TRBJ1-6
abundance: many
d_gene: -
v_gene: TRBV7-3